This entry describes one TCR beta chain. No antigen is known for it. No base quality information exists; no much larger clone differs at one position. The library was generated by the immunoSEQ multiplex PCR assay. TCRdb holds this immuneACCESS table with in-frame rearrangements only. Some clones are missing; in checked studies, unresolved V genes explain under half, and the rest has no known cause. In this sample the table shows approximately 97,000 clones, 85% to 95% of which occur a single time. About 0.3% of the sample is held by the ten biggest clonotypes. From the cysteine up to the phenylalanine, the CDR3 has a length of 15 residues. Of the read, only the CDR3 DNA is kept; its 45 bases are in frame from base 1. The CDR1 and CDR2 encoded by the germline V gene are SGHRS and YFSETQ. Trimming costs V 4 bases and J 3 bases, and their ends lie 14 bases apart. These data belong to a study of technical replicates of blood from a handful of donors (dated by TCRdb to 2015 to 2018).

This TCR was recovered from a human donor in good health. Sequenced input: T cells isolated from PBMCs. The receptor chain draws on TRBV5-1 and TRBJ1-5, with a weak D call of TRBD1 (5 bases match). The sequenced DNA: TGCGCCAGCAGCACCGGGACGGGGGACAATCAGCCCCAGCATTTT. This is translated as CASSTGTGDNQPQHF.